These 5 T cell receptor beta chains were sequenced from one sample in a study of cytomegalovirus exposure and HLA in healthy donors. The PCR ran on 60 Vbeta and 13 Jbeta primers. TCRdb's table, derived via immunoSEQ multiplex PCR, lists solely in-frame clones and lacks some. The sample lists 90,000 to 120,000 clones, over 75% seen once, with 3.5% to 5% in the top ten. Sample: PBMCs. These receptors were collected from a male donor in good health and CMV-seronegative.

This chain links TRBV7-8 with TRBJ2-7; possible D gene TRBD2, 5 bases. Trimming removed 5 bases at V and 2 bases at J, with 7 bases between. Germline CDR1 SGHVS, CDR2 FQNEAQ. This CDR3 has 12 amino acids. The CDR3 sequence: CASSHGTYEQYF. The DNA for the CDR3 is TGTGCCAGCAGCCACGGGACCTACGAGCAGTACTTC.

The CDR3, as DNA: TGTGCCAGCTCAGCTACCAACAGGGTGGACTATGGCTACACCTTC. It yields the protein CASSATNRVDYGYTF. The chain combines TRBV18 with TRBJ1-2; TRBD1 is a possible D gene (6 bases). Between the trimmed V and J ends, which lost 5 bases and 3 bases, there was a span of 16 bases. CDR1 is KGHSH and CDR2 is LQKENI in the germline V gene. The CDR3 sequence is 15 residues long.

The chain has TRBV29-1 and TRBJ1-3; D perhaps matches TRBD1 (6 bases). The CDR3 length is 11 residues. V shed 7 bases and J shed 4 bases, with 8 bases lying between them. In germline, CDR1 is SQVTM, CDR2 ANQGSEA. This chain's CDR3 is CSAGTGNTIYF. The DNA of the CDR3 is TGCAGCGCGGGGACAGGAAACACCATATATTTT.

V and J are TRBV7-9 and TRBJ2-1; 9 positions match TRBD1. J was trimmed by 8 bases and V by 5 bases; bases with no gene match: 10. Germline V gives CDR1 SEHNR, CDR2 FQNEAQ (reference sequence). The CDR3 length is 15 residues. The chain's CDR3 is CASSPKGQGRDEQFF. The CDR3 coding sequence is TGTGCCAGCAGCCCCAAGGGACAGGGAAGAGATGAGCAGTTCTTC. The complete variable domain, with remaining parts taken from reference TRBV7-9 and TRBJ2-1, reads DTGVSQNPRHKITKRGQNVTFRCDPISEHNRLYWYRQTLGQGPEFLTYFQNEAQLEKSRLLSDRFSAERPKGSFSTLEIQRTEQGDSAMYLCASSPKGQGRDEQFFGPGTRLTVL.

The CDR3 protein is CSVETRLATAGTF. CDR3 coding DNA: TGCAGCGTCGAGACACGGCTGGCAACGGCCGGCACCTTC. The V call is TRBV29-1, the J call TRBJ1-2; D not certain. V lost 6 bases, J lost 13 bases, and 24 bases lay in between. The CDR3 spans 13 residues. Germline V gene sequence: CDR1 SQVTM, CDR2 ANQGSEA. The variable domain in full, with the rest retrieved from reference TRBV29-1 and TRBJ1-2, is SAVISQKPSRDICQRGTSLTIQCQVDSQVTMMFWYRQQPGQSLTLIATANQGSEATYESGFVIDKFPISRPNLTFSTLTVSNMSPEDSSIYLCSVETRLATAGTFGSGTRLTVV.